The 6 T cell receptor beta chains given below trace back to one sample, sequenced in a study of blood T cell repertoires in COVID-19. Here immunoSEQ multiplex PCR was the method, and the copy in TCRdb shows in-frame clones only, minus some. The sample records some 240,000 clones, 80% to 85% being singletons. The sample consisted of peripheral blood. These receptors originate from a woman in her thirties or forties who had recovered from COVID-19.

The gene calls are TRBV10-3 and TRBJ1-2, with 8 bases aligning to TRBD1. The CDR3 contains 15 residues. Germline-derived CDR1 and CDR2 are ENHRY and SYGVKD. V gave up 4 bases and J gave up 7 bases; unmatched junction bases: 11. The CDR3, as DNA: TGTGCCATCAGTGCGGGGCAGGGGGCGGCCAGTGGCTACACCTTC. Amino acids: CAISAGQGAASGYTF.

The CDR3: CAGAAGINEKLFF. CDR3 DNA: TGTGCCGGCGCGGCAGGGATCAATGAAAAACTGTTTTTT. The gene calls are TRBV6-6 and TRBJ1-4; possible D gene TRBD1, 5 bases. Trimming removed 11 bases from V and 5 bases from J, with 15 bases in between. The V gene's germline CDR1 is MNHNY and CDR2 SVGAGI (reference sequence). The CDR3 loop spans 13 amino acids.

The rearrangement joins TRBV5-1 to TRBJ1-2, with 8 bases fitting TRBD1. Germline V gene sequence: CDR1 SGHRS, CDR2 YFSETQ. The V segment lost 4 bases and the J segment 6 bases; nucleotides outside the gene matches: 5. The CDR3 is made up of 13 amino acids. In DNA, the CDR3 is TGCGCCAGCAGCCTTCGGACAGGGCATGGCTACACCTTC. It specifies CASSLRTGHGYTF.

The rearrangement joins TRBV7-9 to TRBJ2-7; maybe TRBD1 (6 bases). Per the germline V gene, CDR1 is SEHNR and CDR2 is FQNEAQ (reference sequence). V lost 5 bases and J 0 bases, leaving 14 bases between the germline ends. The CDR3 is 15 residues long. The CDR3 here is CASSPQGFHSYEQYF. The CDR3 nucleotides are TGTGCCAGCAGCCCACAGGGCTTCCACTCCTACGAGCAGTACTTC.

This clone was observed once. The chain uses TRBV7-2 and TRBJ1-5; tentatively, D is TRBD1 (5 bases). CDR1 and CDR2 from the germline V gene are SGHTA and FQGNSA. The CDR3 totals 14 residues. Deletions cut 3 bases from V and 7 bases from J, with 13 bases between. CDR3 in amino acids: CASSLQGGLQPQHF. In nucleotides, the CDR3 is TGTGCCAGCAGCTTGCAGGGAGGTCTACAGCCCCAGCATTTT.

V and J are TRBV20-1 and TRBJ2-1; 8 positions match TRBD2. Germline CDR1 is DFQATT and CDR2 is SNEGSKA (reference sequence). The CDR3 consists of 15 residues. V lost 3 bases to trimming and J lost 4 bases; unmatched junction nucleotides: 8. The CDR3 reads CSASGERGPYNEQFF. In DNA, the CDR3 is TGCAGTGCTAGTGGGGAGCGGGGGCCGTACAATGAGCAGTTCTTC.